A single sample gave rise to the 7 T cell receptor beta chains below, sequenced in a study of blood T cell repertoires in COVID-19. This table comes from immunoSEQ multiplex PCR, and its TCRdb copy is limited to in-frame clones, with some not included. The sample carries approximately 210,000 clones, under 90% recorded once. The sequencing sample was made of peripheral blood. The receptors originated from an elderly woman with COVID-19, enrolled during active disease.

This clone was seen only once. This specimen includes other DNA sequences encoding the same CDR3. The rearrangement links TRBV2 to TRBJ2-2; TRBD2 might be the D (5 bases). Trimming removed 5 bases at V and 3 bases at J, with 7 bases between. Germline assignment: CDR1 SNHLY and CDR2 FYNNEI. The CDR3 spans 13 residues. The CDR3 bases are TGTGCCAGCAGTCGGGAAGACACCGGGGAGCTGTTTTTT. This gives the protein CASSREDTGELFF.

This rearrangement joins TRBV5-1 to TRBJ2-5, with 11 bases aligning to TRBD1. CDR1 and CDR2 (germline): SGHRS, YFSETQ. This CDR3 contains 16 residues. J was trimmed by 3 bases and V by 6 bases; bases with no gene match: 10. Here the CDR3 reads CASTFSGTGGKETQYF. The CDR3 nucleotides read TGCGCCAGCACCTTTTCCGGGACAGGGGGTAAAGAGACCCAGTACTTC.

This clone was counted a single time. The chain couples TRBV19 to TRBJ1-5; 8 bases match TRBD1. CDR1 and CDR2 from the germline V gene are LNHDA and SQIVND (reference sequence). The CDR3 is 13 residues long. J was trimmed by 6 bases and V by 9 bases; bases with no gene match: 7. The CDR3 spells CASLDRGGQPQHF. The CDR3 DNA follows: TGTGCCAGCCTCGACAGGGGTGGTCAGCCCCAGCATTTT.

The genes are TRBV6-7 and TRBJ2-3, with 8 positions matching TRBD2. TRBV6-7 is given ORF status, its function remaining uncertain. With 10 bases clipped from V and 6 bases from J, the junction kept 9 bases outside the gene matches. The CDR3 is 13 residues long. For the CDR3, the DNA is TGTGCCATGGTAGCGGGGTGGAAGGATACGCAGTATTTT. It translates to CAMVAGWKDTQYF.

This clone came up a few times. Additional DNA sequences in this sample encode the identical CDR3. The genes are TRBV4-1 and TRBJ2-5; 7 bases map to TRBD2. J was trimmed by 4 bases and V by 1 base; bases with no gene match: 3. This CDR3 spans 14 amino acids. CDR1 is MGHRA and CDR2 is YSYEKL in the germline V gene. The CDR3, as DNA: TGCGCCAGCAGCCAAGCGGGGGGAGGAGAGACCCAGTACTTC. Translated, it gives CASSQAGGGETQYF.

Comment on this clone: The sample contains more than one DNA sequence encoding this CDR3. This chain links TRBV19 with TRBJ1-5; tentative D call: TRBD1 (5 bases). Germline V gene lookup returns CDR1 LNHDA and CDR2 SQIVND (reference sequence). The CDR3 extends over 15 amino acids. Trimming took 5 bases from V and 2 from J, leaving 13 bases between them. This CDR3 reads CASSPRGGGNQPQHF. As DNA, the CDR3 is TGTGCCAGTAGTCCGAGGGGAGGCGGCAATCAGCCCCAGCATTTT.

CDR3 DNA: TGTGCCAGCAGCTTACGGACTAGCATAGGTGAGCAGTTCTTC. This encodes CASSLRTSIGEQFF. V usage is TRBV9 and J usage is TRBJ2-1, with 8 nucleotides matching TRBD2. CDR3 size: 14 residues. CDR1 SGDLS and CDR2 YYNGEE come from the germline V gene. Trimming took 4 bases from V and 9 from J; bases not matched to a gene: 9.